This T cell receptor (beta chain) was recorded in a study of T cell responses to AZD1222 COVID-19 vaccine. At the level of the study: Second-dose schedules of about 4 or about 12 weeks were combined. Study conclusions and caveats: Clonal diversity may have been underestimated, and the donors were mostly white British, with more females than males. Unmutated regions of variants are reportedly targeted by nearly half of spike-specific TCRs. Among those given AZD1222, only six were seropositive at baseline.

This clone was counted only a few times. Its matching antigen is unknown. The data were produced by immunoSEQ multiplex PCR, yet TCRdb's version contains in-frame clones alone and is incomplete. The repertoire holds 93,000 or so clones, with 91% as singletons. The sequence was collected from an adult in good health. Material: peripheral blood, obtained on day 0 of AZD1222 vaccination.

The CDR3, as DNA: TGTGCCAGTAGTACTCAAACCGGGAACATATATGGCTACACCTTC. Translated: CASSTQTGNIYGYTF. V and J are TRBV19 and TRBJ1-2; D is undetermined. V lost 4 bases and J 5 bases, leaving 17 bases between the germline ends. This CDR3 is built from 15 residues. Germline-derived CDR1 and CDR2 are LNHDA and SQIVND (reference sequence).